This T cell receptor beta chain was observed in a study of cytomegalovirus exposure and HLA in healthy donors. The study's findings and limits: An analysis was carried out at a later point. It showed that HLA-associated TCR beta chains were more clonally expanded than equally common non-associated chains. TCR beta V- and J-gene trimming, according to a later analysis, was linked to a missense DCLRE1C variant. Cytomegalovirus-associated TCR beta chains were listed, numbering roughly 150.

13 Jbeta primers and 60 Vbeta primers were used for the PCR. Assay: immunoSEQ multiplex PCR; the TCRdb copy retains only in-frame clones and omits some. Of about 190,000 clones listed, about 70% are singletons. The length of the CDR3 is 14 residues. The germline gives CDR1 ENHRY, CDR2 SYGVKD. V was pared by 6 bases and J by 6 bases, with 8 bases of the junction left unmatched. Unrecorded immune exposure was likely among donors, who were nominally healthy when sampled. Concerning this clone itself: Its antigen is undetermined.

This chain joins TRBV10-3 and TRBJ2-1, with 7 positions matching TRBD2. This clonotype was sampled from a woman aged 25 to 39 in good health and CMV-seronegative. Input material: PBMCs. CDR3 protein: CAISPSGIGNEQFF. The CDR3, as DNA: TGTGCCATCAGCCCCAGCGGGATAGGCAATGAGCAGTTCTTC.